The next 30 T cell receptor beta chains were all read from a single sample in a study of control samples from healthy donors and cancer patients. Sequencing was performed with immunoSEQ multiplex PCR; in TCRdb, only in-frame clones are kept and a portion is missing. The repertoire holds about 73,000 clones, with around 92% as singletons. The specimen sequenced was PBMCs. These receptors came from a man in his 60s with lung cancer.

This clone was detected once. The V and J genes are TRBV5-6 and TRBJ1-5; 9 bases are a match to TRBD1. The CDR3 has 15 amino acids. Trimming removed 2 bases from V and 3 bases from J; junction bases left unmatched: 3. Per germline, CDR1 SGHDT and CDR2 YYEEEE. CDR3 region: CASSFGQGNNQPQHF. DNA of the CDR3: TGTGCCAGCAGCTTCGGACAGGGGAACAATCAGCCCCAGCATTTT.

The chain recombines TRBV12-3 or TRBV12-4 with TRBJ2-2, with a possible D match to TRBD2 (6 bases). V dropped 5 bases and J dropped 4 bases, with 8 bases sitting between them. The CDR3 sequence is 13 residues long. The CDR3: CASSRGGTGELFF. The CDR3 region has the DNA TGTGCCAGCAGTCGGGGAGGCACCGGGGAGCTGTTTTTT.

This clone was counted a few times. V and J are TRBV12-3 or TRBV12-4 and TRBJ2-2; D is undetermined. The CDR3 is 13 amino acids. Trimming stripped 2 bases from V and 2 bases from J, with 3 bases between. CDR3 coding DNA: TGTGCCAGCAGTTTACTCAACACCGGGGAGCTGTTTTTT. The encoded protein is CASSLLNTGELFF.

This chain joins TRBV9 and TRBJ1-3; perhaps TRBD1 as D (5 bases). This CDR3 has 16 amino acids. Germline V gives CDR1 SGDLS, CDR2 YYNGEE. Trimming shortened V by 0 bases and J by 0 bases, and 10 bases separated the two germline ends. Written as DNA, the CDR3 is TGTGCCAGCAGCGTAGATGAGGGGAGCTCTGGAAACACCATATATTTT. Translated: CASSVDEGSSGNTIYF.

The CDR3 sequence is CASSRGGDQPQHF. DNA of the CDR3: TGTGCCAGTTCCCGGGGAGGGGATCAGCCCCAGCATTTT. V usage is TRBV19 and J usage is TRBJ1-5; weak D call: TRBD1 (5 bases). The ends were cut back, 8 bases at V and 5 bases at J, with 13 bases in the middle. CDR3 length: 13 residues. The germline V gene has CDR1 LNHDA and CDR2 SQIVND (reference sequence). Filled out from reference TRBV19 and TRBJ1-5, the complete variable domain reads DGGITQSPKYLFRKEGQNVTLSCEQNLNHDAMYWYRQDPGQGLRLIYYSQIVNDFQKGDIAEGYSVSREKKESFPLTVTSAQKNPTAFYLCASSRGGDQPQHFGDGTRLSIL.

The chain links TRBV6-5 to TRBJ2-7; 8 bases line up with TRBD1. The V gene's germline CDR1 is MNHEY and CDR2 SVGAGI. This CDR3 is built from 15 residues. V trimming: 4 bases; J trimming: 5 bases; junction bases outside the gene matches: 10. Written as DNA, the CDR3 is TGTGCCAGCAGTTTTCCACAGGGGGGACTCGACGAGCAGTACTTC. This sequence encodes CASSFPQGGLDEQYF.

V is TRBV6-5 and J is TRBJ1-6; maybe TRBD1 (5 bases). The length of the CDR3 is 15 residues. V lost 0 bases to trimming and J lost 9 bases, with 12 bases between them. The V gene's germline CDR1 is MNHEY and CDR2 SVGAGI. The CDR3: CASSYSQGLVSPLHF. The DNA of the CDR3 is TGTGCCAGCAGTTACTCGCAGGGCCTGGTTTCACCCCTCCACTTT.

CDR3 loop: CASSEIFGPQETQYF. In nucleotides, the CDR3 is TGTGCCAGCAGTGAAATTTTTGGACCGCAAGAGACCCAGTACTTC. The chain recombines TRBV6-1 with TRBJ2-5, with no clear D. Per the germline V gene, CDR1 is MNHNS and CDR2 is SASEGT. This CDR3 has 15 amino acids. V lost 2 bases and J 2 bases, leaving 12 bases between the germline ends.

This chain uses TRBV18 with TRBJ2-3; 8 bases are shared with TRBD2. CDR1 KGHSH and CDR2 LQKENI come from the germline V gene. Germline trimming cut 2 bases from V and 1 base from J; bases unmatched to any gene: 5. The CDR3 extends over 16 amino acids. DNA of the CDR3: TGTGCCAGCTCACCATATCGAGCGGGGGGCACAGATACGCAGTATTTT. Translation gives CASSPYRAGGTDTQYF.

V is TRBV18 and J is TRBJ1-4, with a weak D call TRBD1 (5 bases). V lost 4 bases, J lost 5 bases, and 17 bases lay in between. From germline, CDR1 is KGHSH and CDR2 LQKENI. The CDR3 runs to 16 residues. CDR3 nucleotides: TGTGCCAGCTCACGTCGACAGCTCAGTACAAATGAAAAACTGTTTTTT. This sequence encodes CASSRRQLSTNEKLFF.

The gene calls are TRBV11-3 and TRBJ1-1, with 11 nucleotides matching TRBD1. The CDR3 extends over 15 amino acids. Germline values: CDR1 SGHNT, CDR2 YENEEA. V shed 2 bases, J shed 4 bases, and the junction held 3 bases outside the gene matches. CDR3 in amino acids: CASSLFGTGGTEAFF. The CDR3 region has the DNA TGTGCCAGCAGCTTATTTGGGACAGGGGGCACTGAAGCTTTCTTT. The whole variable domain, filled in from reference TRBV11-3 and TRBJ1-1, reads EAGVVQSPRYKIIEKKQPVAFWCNPISGHNTLYWYLQNLGQGPELLIRYENEEAVDDSQLPKDRFSAERLKGVDSTLKIQPAELGDSAVYLCASSLFGTGGTEAFFGQGTRLTVV.

The chain links TRBV24-1 to TRBJ2-5; TRBD1 aligns across 8 bases. Germline trimming cut 4 bases from V and 3 bases from J; bases unmatched to any gene: 6. Germline V CDR1 and CDR2: KGHDR, SFDVKD. This CDR3 is built from 15 residues. CDR3 protein: CATSDPDRAKETQYF. CDR3 nucleotide sequence: TGTGCCACCAGTGACCCGGACAGGGCTAAAGAGACCCAGTACTTC.

The V and J genes are TRBV30 and TRBJ1-1; D possibly corresponds to TRBD1 (5 bases). V lost 5 bases and J lost 0, with 13 bases in between. The CDR3 extends over 14 amino acids. Germline V gene data show CDR1 as GTSNPN and CDR2 as SVGIG (reference sequence). The CDR3 DNA is TGTGCCTGGTTCCGGGGCAGAGTGAACACTGAAGCTTTCTTT. Translation: CAWFRGRVNTEAFF.

The V gene is TRBV19, the J gene TRBJ2-7; D is uncertain. Trimming removed 1 base from V and 4 bases from J, with 8 bases in between. The CDR3 loop spans 13 amino acids. The germline V gene encodes CDR1 LNHDA and CDR2 SQIVND (reference sequence). CDR3 nucleotide sequence: TGTGCCAGTAGTATAGCGGCGGAGTACGAGCAGTACGTC. This sequence encodes CASSIAAEYEQYV.

This rearrangement joins TRBV18 to TRBJ2-7; D might be TRBD1 (5 bases). Trimming took off 4 bases at V and 10 bases at J, with 14 bases between the two ends. Germline V CDR1 and CDR2: KGHSH, LQKENI. This CDR3 region has 12 residues. In DNA, the CDR3 is TGTGCCAGCTCACAGGACACCGTCGACCAGTACTTC. This codes for CASSQDTVDQYF.

This chain joins TRBV7-9 and TRBJ2-5, with 10 bases fitting TRBD2. V dropped 2 bases and J dropped 5; count of bases not matched to a gene: 2. This CDR3 region has 14 residues. The germline V gene encodes CDR1 SEHNR and CDR2 FQNEAQ (reference sequence). The CDR3 spells CASSLLAGDETQYF. The CDR3 DNA is TGTGCCAGCAGCTTACTAGCGGGGGATGAGACCCAGTACTTC.

V usage is TRBV2 and J usage is TRBJ1-1; D is undetermined. The CDR3 sequence is 14 residues long. V was pared by 4 bases and J by 2 bases, with 11 bases between. Germline V lookup: CDR1 SNHLY, CDR2 FYNNEI. The CDR3 region has the DNA TGTGCCAGCAGTGTTGGGCAGTTAAACACTGAAGCTTTCTTT. Amino acids: CASSVGQLNTEAFF.

A single count supports this clone. The V call is TRBV29-1, the J call TRBJ2-1; unclear D gene. The germline V gene has CDR1 SQVTM and CDR2 ANQGSEA. This CDR3 region has 13 residues. The ends were cut back, 7 bases at V and 0 bases at J, with 10 bases in the middle. The CDR3 DNA sequence: TGCAGCGGCGGCCTCCTCTCCTACAATGAGCAGTTCTTC. Residues: CSGGLLSYNEQFF.

This clone has only a few counts. J is TRBJ1-1 and V is TRBV11-2; D gene ambiguous. The CDR3 contains 15 residues. Germline-derived CDR1 and CDR2 are SGHAT and FQNNGV. Trimming took off 5 bases at V and 1 base at J, with 14 bases between the two ends. DNA of the CDR3: TGTGCCAGCAGCCCTCGGATGAGACAGAACACTGAAGCTTTCTTT. Residues: CASSPRMRQNTEAFF. The full variable domain, in which reference TRBV11-2 and TRBJ1-1 provide the parts outside the CDR3, is EAGVAQSPRYKIIEKRQSVAFWCNPISGHATLYWYQQILGQGPKLLIQFQNNGVVDDSQLPKDRFSAERLKGVDSTLKIQPAKLEDSAVYLCASSPRMRQNTEAFFGQGTRLTVV.

V gene TRBV2 combines with J gene TRBJ2-7; D gene unclear. The CDR3 covers 13 residues. CDR1 and CDR2 from the germline V gene are SNHLY and FYNNEI. With 1 base removed from V and 0 bases from J, the gap between germline ends came to 4 bases. The CDR3 reads CASSEDGSYEQYV. DNA of the CDR3: TGTGCCAGCAGTGAAGACGGCTCCTACGAGCAGTACGTC.

The table lists this clone with a count of one. V gene TRBV27 combines with J gene TRBJ1-2; D uncertain. Trimming took off 5 bases at V and 7 bases at J, with 20 bases between the two ends. CDR3 size: 15 residues. Germline V gene data show CDR1 as MNHEY and CDR2 as SMNVEV (reference sequence). CDR3 DNA: TGTGCCAGCAGTCCCCGGGCAGCCGGAGCCACTGGCTACACCTTC. Translated, it gives CASSPRAAGATGYTF.

This chain connects TRBV5-1 to TRBJ2-1; 11 bases align to TRBD1. Germline CDR1 and CDR2: SGHRS and YFSETQ. The V gene end was trimmed by 4 bases and the J gene end by 10 bases; junction bases not matched to a gene: 10. The CDR3 runs to 15 residues. CDR3: CASSPEGQGGKEQFF. The CDR3, as DNA: TGCGCCAGCAGCCCGGAGGGACAGGGGGGGAAGGAGCAGTTCTTC.

The V gene is TRBV5-4, the J gene TRBJ1-5, with 7 bases identical to TRBD1. CDR3 length: 14 residues. Germline values: CDR1 SGHNT, CDR2 YYREEE (reference sequence). After removal of 0 bases from V and 4 bases from J, the junction contained 1 base not matched to a gene. The CDR3: CASSLDRGNQPQHF. The CDR3 bases are TGTGCCAGCAGCTTGGACAGGGGAAATCAGCCCCAGCATTTT.

The J gene is TRBJ1-2, the V gene TRBV5-8; perhaps TRBD1 as D (5 bases). This CDR3 spans 16 amino acids. Germline V CDR1 and CDR2: SGHTS, YDEGEE. V was shortened by 4 bases and J by 4 bases, with 20 bases between the two germline ends. The CDR3 region is CASSTRGQPTFYGYTF. The CDR3 DNA follows: TGTGCCAGCAGCACCCGGGGCCAACCTACCTTCTATGGCTACACCTTC.

CDR3 nucleotide sequence: TGCAGCGTCCCGGGGACCAAGGGAGAAGCTTTCTTT. This gives the protein CSVPGTKGEAFF. V usage is TRBV29-1 and J usage is TRBJ1-1, with a weak D call TRBD1 (5 bases). Germline-derived CDR1 and CDR2 are SQVTM and ANQGSEA. The V gene lost 6 bases and the J gene lost 8 bases, with 16 bases spanning the gap. This CDR3 is 12 amino acids long.

The CDR3: CASSIVGNRGNEKLFF. The CDR3 DNA sequence: TGTGCCAGCAGCATAGTTGGAAACAGAGGAAATGAAAAACTGTTTTTT. The genes are TRBV21-1 and TRBJ1-4. TRBV21-1 is described as a pseudogene. This CDR3 has 16 amino acids.

The chain links TRBV5-8 to TRBJ1-5; TRBD1 agrees at 9 bases. J gave up 4 bases and V 5 bases, and 10 bases lay outside the gene matches. Per the germline V gene, CDR1 is SGHTS and CDR2 is YDEGEE. This CDR3 has 16 residues. The CDR3 spells CASSFSGQGPNQPQHF. CDR3 DNA: TGTGCCAGCAGTTTCTCGGGACAGGGTCCTAATCAGCCCCAGCATTTT.

V gene TRBV12-3 or TRBV12-4 combines with J gene TRBJ2-7; 7 nucleotides agree with TRBD1. J lost 5 bases, V lost 4 bases, and 2 bases had no gene match. This CDR3 contains 12 residues. Here the CDR3 DNA reads TGTGCCAGCAGTTACAGGGGCCACGAGCAGTACGTC. Its translation is CASSYRGHEQYV.

This chain links TRBV6-5 with TRBJ2-5, with D perhaps matching TRBD1 or TRBD2 (5 bases each). Germline V lookup: CDR1 MNHEY, CDR2 SVGAGI. Trimming pared 4 bases from V and 5 bases from J, leaving 20 bases between. The CDR3 loop spans 16 amino acids. CDR3 sequence: CASSSYSGRRTETQYF. CDR3 coding DNA: TGTGCCAGCAGTTCCTATTCGGGACGAAGAACGGAGACCCAGTACTTC.

This chain uses TRBV5-1 with TRBJ1-1, with D uncertain. V was cut by 0 bases and J by 3 bases, with 9 bases left in between. CDR3 length: 14 residues. In germline, CDR1 is SGHRS, CDR2 YFSETQ. CDR3 DNA: TGCGCCAGCAGCTTGGTAGCCGGGGACACTGAAGCTTTCTTT. It encodes CASSLVAGDTEAFF. Together with reference TRBV5-1 and TRBJ1-1, the CDR3 gives the full variable domain: KAGVTQTPRYLIKTRGQQVTLSCSPISGHRSVSWYQQTPGQGLQFLFEYFSETQRNKGNFPGRFSGRQFSNSRSEMNVSTLELGDSALYLCASSLVAGDTEAFFGQGTRLTVV.